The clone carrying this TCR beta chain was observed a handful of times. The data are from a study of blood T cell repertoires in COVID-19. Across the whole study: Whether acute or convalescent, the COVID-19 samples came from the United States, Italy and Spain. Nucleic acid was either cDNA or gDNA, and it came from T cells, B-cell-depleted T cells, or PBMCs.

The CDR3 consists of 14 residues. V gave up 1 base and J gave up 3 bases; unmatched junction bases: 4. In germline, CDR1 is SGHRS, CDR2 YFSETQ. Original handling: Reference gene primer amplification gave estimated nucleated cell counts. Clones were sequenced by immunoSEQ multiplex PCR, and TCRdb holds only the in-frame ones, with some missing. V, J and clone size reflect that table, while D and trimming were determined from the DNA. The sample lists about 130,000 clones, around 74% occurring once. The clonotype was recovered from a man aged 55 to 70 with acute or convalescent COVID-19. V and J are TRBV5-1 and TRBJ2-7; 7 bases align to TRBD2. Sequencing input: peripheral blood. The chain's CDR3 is CASSLTGGDYEQYF. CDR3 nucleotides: TGCGCCAGCAGCTTGACGGGAGGCGACTACGAGCAGTACTTC.